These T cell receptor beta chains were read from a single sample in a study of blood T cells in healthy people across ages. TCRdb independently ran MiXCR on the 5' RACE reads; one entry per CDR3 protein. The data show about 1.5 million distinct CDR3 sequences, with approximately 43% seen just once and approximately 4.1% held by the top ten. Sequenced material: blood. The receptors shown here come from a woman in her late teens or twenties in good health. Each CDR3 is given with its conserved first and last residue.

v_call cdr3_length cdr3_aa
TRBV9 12 CASGGPNYGYTF
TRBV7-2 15 CASSFALRSTDTQYF
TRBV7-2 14 CASSLYGTTNEQFF
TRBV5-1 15 CASSLLGLVLDTQYF
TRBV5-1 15 CASSLSEGRGPEAFF
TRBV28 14 CASSYGTFTNEQFF
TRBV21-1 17 CASSKRTSAGAYNEQFF
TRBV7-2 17 CASSETRFGVAKNIQYF
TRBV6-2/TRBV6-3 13 CASSATGLTEAFF
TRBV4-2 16 CASSQGNGPTYNEQFF
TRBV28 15 CASNPATGANTEAFF
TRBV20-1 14 CSARVPGRNTEAFF
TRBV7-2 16 CASSPRPRRSNQPQHF
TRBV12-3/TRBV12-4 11 CASSGGVGYTF
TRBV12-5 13 CASGSSPQETQYF
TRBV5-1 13 CASSSLWSTEAFF
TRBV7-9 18 CASSLIPRGQIFSYEQYF
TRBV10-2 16 CASSESASGGAYEQFF
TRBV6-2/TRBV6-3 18 CASRTLTGGAPLENEQFF
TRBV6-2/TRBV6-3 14 CACSFGRGYNEQFF
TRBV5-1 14 CASSLAPRTDTQYF
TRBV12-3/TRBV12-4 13 CASSSLRANVLTF
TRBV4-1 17 CASSQDSRTGSYNEQYF
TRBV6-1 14 CASSEGAATGELFF
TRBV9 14 CASSGTTGVEEQYF
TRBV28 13 CASSPHPVNEAFF
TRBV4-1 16 CASSQDLGNMEETQYF
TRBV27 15 CASKPGTGAGETQYF
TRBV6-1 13 CASIKQGNSPLHF
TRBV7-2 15 CASSYGSGRANTQYF
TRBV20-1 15 CSARGRGGIGDTQYF
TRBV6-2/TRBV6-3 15 CASSYSGLDQETQYF
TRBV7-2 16 CASSLASGTRTYEQYF
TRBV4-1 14 CASSQDRSDNTIYF
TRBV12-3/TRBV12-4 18 CASSPVGAGEWANQPQHF
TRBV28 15 CASRYEGRGLYGYTF
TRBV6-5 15 CASSYSLQAKNIQYF